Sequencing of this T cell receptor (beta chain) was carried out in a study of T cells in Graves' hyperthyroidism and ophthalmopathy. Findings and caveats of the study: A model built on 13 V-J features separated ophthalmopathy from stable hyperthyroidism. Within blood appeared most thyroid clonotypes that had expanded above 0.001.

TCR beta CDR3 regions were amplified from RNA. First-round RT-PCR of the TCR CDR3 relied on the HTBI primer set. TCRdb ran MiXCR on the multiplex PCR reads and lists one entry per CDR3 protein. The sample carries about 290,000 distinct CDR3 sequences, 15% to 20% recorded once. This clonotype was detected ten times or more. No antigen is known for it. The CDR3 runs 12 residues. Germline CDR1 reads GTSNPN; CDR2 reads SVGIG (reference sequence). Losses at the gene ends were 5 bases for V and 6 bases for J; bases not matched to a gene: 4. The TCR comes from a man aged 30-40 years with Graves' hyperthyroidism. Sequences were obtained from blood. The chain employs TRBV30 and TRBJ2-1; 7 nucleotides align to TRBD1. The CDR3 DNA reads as TGTGCCTGGGATCCAGGGGGCAATGAGCAGTTCTTC. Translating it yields CAWDPGGNEQFF.